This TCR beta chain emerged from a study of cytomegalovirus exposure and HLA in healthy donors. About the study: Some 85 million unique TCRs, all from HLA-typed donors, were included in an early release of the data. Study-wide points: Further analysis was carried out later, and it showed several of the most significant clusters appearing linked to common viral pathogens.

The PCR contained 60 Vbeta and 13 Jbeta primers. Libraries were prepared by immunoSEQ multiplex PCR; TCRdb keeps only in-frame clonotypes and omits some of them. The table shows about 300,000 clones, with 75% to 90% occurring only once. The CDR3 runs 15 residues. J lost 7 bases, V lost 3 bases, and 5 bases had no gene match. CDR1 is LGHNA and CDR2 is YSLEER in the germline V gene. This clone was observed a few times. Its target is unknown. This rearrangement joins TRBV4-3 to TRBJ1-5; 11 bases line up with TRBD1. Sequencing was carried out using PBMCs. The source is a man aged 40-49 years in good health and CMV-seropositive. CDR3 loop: CASSQDRGLGQPQHF. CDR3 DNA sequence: TGCGCCAGCAGCCAGGACAGGGGGCTTGGACAGCCCCAGCATTTT.